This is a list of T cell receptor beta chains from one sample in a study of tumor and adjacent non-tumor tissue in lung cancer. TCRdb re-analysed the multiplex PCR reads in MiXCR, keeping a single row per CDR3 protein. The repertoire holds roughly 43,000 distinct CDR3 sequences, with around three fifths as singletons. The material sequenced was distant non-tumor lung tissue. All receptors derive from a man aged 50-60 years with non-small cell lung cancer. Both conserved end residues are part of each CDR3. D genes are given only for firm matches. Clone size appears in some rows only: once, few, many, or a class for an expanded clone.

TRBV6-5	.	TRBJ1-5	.	CASTPVRGQGPEHF	TGTGCCAGCACTCCCGTTCGGGGTCAAGGGCCCGAGCACTTT
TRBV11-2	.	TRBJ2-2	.	CASVGGSGRNTRQLFF	TGTGCCAGCGTGGGTGGATCGGGACGGAACACCAGGCAGCTGTTTTTT
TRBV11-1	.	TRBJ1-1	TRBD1	CASSLGTGDEVLF	TGTGCCAGCAGCCTCGGGACAGGGGATGAAGTTCTCTTT
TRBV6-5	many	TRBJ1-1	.	CASSYGGRPNTEAFF	TGTGCCAGCAGTTACGGGGGCAGGCCCAATACTGAAGCTTTCTTT
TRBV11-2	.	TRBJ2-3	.	CASRSMSPSTDTQYF	TGTGCCAGCAGGTCAATGAGCCCTAGCACAGATACGCAGTATTTT
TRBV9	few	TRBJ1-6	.	CASSVEGGSPLHF	TGTGCCAGCAGCGTAGAAGGGGGTTCACCCCTCCACTTT
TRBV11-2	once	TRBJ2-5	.	CVSSKGRQETQYF	TGTGTCAGCAGTAAAGGCAGACAGGAGACCCAGTACTTC
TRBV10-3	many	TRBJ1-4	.	CAISEHGATNEKLFF	TGTGCCATCAGTGAACACGGTGCAACTAATGAAAAACTGTTTTTT
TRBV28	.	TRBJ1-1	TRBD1	CATGRRGFNIEAFF	TGTGCCACCGGTCGCAGGGGGTTCAATATTGAAGCTTTCTTT
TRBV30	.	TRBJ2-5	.	CAWSGMRIQKTQYF	TGTGCCTGGAGTGGGATGAGGATCCAAAAGACCCAGTACTTC
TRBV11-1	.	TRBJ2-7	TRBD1	CASSHDRGFPYEQYF	TGTGCGAGTAGTCATGACAGGGGCTTCCCCTACGAGCAGTACTTC
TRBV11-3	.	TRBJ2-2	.	CASSLDLISGKLFF	TGTGCCAGCAGCTTAGATTTGATTTCCGGGAAGCTGTTTTTT
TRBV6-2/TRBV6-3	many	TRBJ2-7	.	CASTSVGVSYEQYF	TGTGCCAGCACCTCGGTGGGGGTTTCCTACGAGCAGTACTTC
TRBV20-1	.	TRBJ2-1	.	CSVRDLTGAEQFF	TGCAGTGTCAGGGACCTGACCGGCGCTGAGCAGTTCTTC